Below are 22 T cell receptor beta chains sequenced from a single sample in a study of blood T cell repertoires in COVID-19. The table came from immunoSEQ multiplex PCR; TCRdb's copy has only in-frame clones and leaves some out. Of around 130,000 clones listed, approximately 85% are singletons. The material sequenced was peripheral blood. Every receptor here comes from a human donor in a cohort sampled during active COVID-19.

V is TRBV7-2 and J is TRBJ2-1; D gene uncertain. The CDR3 is 15 residues long. CDR1 SGHTA and CDR2 FQGNSA come from the germline V gene. V was cut by 4 bases and J by 9 bases, with 19 bases left in between. In DNA form, the CDR3 reads TGTGCCAGCAGCTCTACCGGGTCCTTCGGCGGTGAGCAGTTCTTC. It encodes CASSSTGSFGGEQFF.

The chain uses TRBV28 and TRBJ2-3; 16 bases are shared with TRBD2. The CDR3 runs 16 residues. V gave up 4 bases and J gave up 4 bases; unmatched junction bases: 2. CDR1 is MDHEN and CDR2 is SYDVKM in the germline V gene. The DNA for the CDR3 is TGTGCCAGCAGTTCGGGACTAGCGGGAGGGCCAGATACGCAGTATTTT. Translated: CASSSGLAGGPDTQYF.

CDR3 nucleotides: TGTGCCAGTAGTCGTACAGTCGGAAACACCATATATTTT. This encodes CASSRTVGNTIYF. V is TRBV19 and J is TRBJ1-3; D not certain. Germline V CDR1 and CDR2: LNHDA, SQIVND (reference sequence). The CDR3 contains 13 residues. V gave up 5 bases and J gave up 4 bases, with 9 bases separating them.

This clone was picked up one time. The V gene is TRBV20-1, the J gene TRBJ1-2; weak D call: TRBD1 (5 bases). V lost 6 bases and J lost 7, with 12 bases in between. Germline V gives CDR1 DFQATT, CDR2 SNEGSKA (reference sequence). This CDR3 has 11 amino acids. CDR3 nucleotide sequence: TGCAGTGCATCGCAGGGTGGTGGCTACACCTTC. Encoded protein: CSASQGGGYTF.

The V gene is TRBV5-5, the J gene TRBJ2-5, with TRBD1 identical over 7 bases. From germline, CDR1 is SGHKS and CDR2 YYEKEE (reference sequence). Trimming took 3 bases from V and 1 from J; bases not matched to a gene: 3. The CDR3 has 14 amino acids. Here the CDR3 DNA reads TGTGCCAGCAGCTCGACAGGGCCCCAAGAGACCCAGTACTTC. Amino acid sequence: CASSSTGPQETQYF.

The chain employs TRBV11-3 and TRBJ2-1; 9 bases match TRBD2. There are 16 residues in the CDR3. Germline V gene sequence: CDR1 SGHNT, CDR2 YENEEA. V was clipped by 5 bases and J by 9 bases; unmatched bases: 14. Written as DNA, the CDR3 is TGTGCCAGCAGCCTTCAGGGGAGCGGGGGGCCCATTGAGCAGTTCTTC. This encodes CASSLQGSGGPIEQFF. Drawing the rest from reference TRBV11-3 and TRBJ2-1, the complete variable domain is EAGVVQSPRYKIIEKKQPVAFWCNPISGHNTLYWYLQNLGQGPELLIRYENEEAVDDSQLPKDRFSAERLKGVDSTLKIQPAELGDSAVYLCASSLQGSGGPIEQFFGPGTRLTVL.

The J gene is TRBJ1-2, the V gene TRBV19, with D possibly being TRBD1 (5 bases). The CDR3 is made up of 13 amino acids. The germline CDR1 and CDR2 sequences are LNHDA and SQIVND (reference sequence). V dropped 1 base and J dropped 5 bases, with 8 bases sitting between them. Here the CDR3 reads CASSIGGGYGYTF. The CDR3 DNA sequence: TGTGCCAGTAGTATAGGCGGGGGGTATGGCTACACCTTC.

The chain employs TRBV5-6 and TRBJ2-2, with 12 bases aligning to TRBD1. With 4 bases clipped from V and 5 bases from J, the junction kept 3 bases outside the gene matches. Germline assignment: CDR1 SGHDT and CDR2 YYEEEE. The CDR3 loop spans 15 amino acids. The CDR3: CASSRDRGLTGELFF. The DNA of the CDR3 is TGTGCCAGCAGCCGGGACAGGGGGCTTACCGGGGAGCTGTTTTTT.

This sequence joins TRBV7-2 and TRBJ2-4, with TRBD2 as a possible D gene (5 bases). Trimming cost V 5 bases and J 9 bases, with 11 bases left between them. CDR1 and CDR2 from the germline V gene are SGHTA and FQGNSA. This CDR3 is 12 amino acids long. CDR3 in DNA: TGTGCCAGCAGCCCGACAAGCGGCATTCAGTACTTC. Protein product: CASSPTSGIQYF.

The chain has TRBV6-5 and TRBJ2-5; 12 bases fit TRBD2. The length of the CDR3 is 15 residues. J lost 2 bases, V lost 11 bases, and 9 bases had no gene match. Germline loops: CDR1 MNHEY, CDR2 SVGAGI. This chain's CDR3 is CAGALAGGIQETQYF. The DNA for the CDR3 is TGTGCCGGAGCCCTAGCGGGGGGGATACAAGAGACCCAGTACTTC.

The rearrangement links TRBV19 to TRBJ2-6; D not certain. Trimming left V 7 bases short and J 0 bases short, with 4 bases between. The CDR3 loop spans 13 amino acids. Germline V gene sequence: CDR1 LNHDA, CDR2 SQIVND (reference sequence). The CDR3 loop reads CASTSSGANVLTF. In DNA form, the CDR3 reads TGTGCCAGTACCAGCTCTGGGGCCAACGTCCTGACTTTC.

The genes are TRBV12-1 and TRBJ1-3. TRBV12-1 is classified as a pseudogene. The CDR3 has 22 amino acids. CDR3 in DNA: TGTGCCAGCAGCTTTGGGGGGACAGGTAGTGGGCAAAGCGGGAGGAAAGGAAACACCATATATTTT. This translates into CASSFGGTGSGQSGRKGNTIYF.

The rearrangement joins TRBV18 to TRBJ1-1; unclear D gene. The CDR3 consists of 14 residues. Trimming removed 2 bases at V and 1 base at J, with 8 bases between. Germline V gene data show CDR1 as KGHSH and CDR2 as LQKENI. The CDR3 sequence is CASSPDTTNTEAFF. The CDR3 bases are TGTGCCAGCTCACCAGACACGACGAACACTGAAGCTTTCTTT.

The chain combines TRBV5-5 with TRBJ2-1, with 8 bases identical to TRBD2. The CDR3 covers 15 residues. Germline CDR1 is SGHKS and CDR2 is YYEKEE (reference sequence). The J segment lost 6 bases and the V segment lost 3 bases, leaving 8 bases of the junction unmatched. CDR3 sequence reads: CASSSTGGPSNEQFF. For the CDR3, the DNA is TGTGCCAGCAGCTCAACGGGAGGGCCGTCCAATGAGCAGTTCTTC.

The CDR3 spells CARQGGGTEAFF. CDR3 in DNA: TGTGCCAGGCAGGGAGGGGGCACTGAAGCTTTCTTT. This rearrangement joins TRBV9 to TRBJ1-1, with D possibly TRBD1 on 6 matching bases. Trimming removed 8 bases from V and 4 bases from J, with 12 bases in between. The CDR3 is 12 amino acids. The germline V gene encodes CDR1 SGDLS and CDR2 YYNGEE.

This chain links TRBV13 with TRBJ2-3, with 7 bases that match TRBD2. Germline CDR1 reads PRHDT; CDR2 reads FYEKMQ (reference sequence). The CDR3 spans 14 residues. J was trimmed by 2 bases and V by 3 bases; bases with no gene match: 2. For the CDR3, the DNA is TGTGCCAGCAGCTTGGGGGGGATCACAGATACGCAGTATTTT. Residues: CASSLGGITDTQYF. The full variable domain, in which reference TRBV13 and TRBJ2-3 provide the parts outside the CDR3, is AAGVIQSPRHLIKEKRETATLKCYPIPRHDTVYWYQQGPGQDPQFLISFYEKMQSDKGSIPDRFSAQQFSDYHSELNMSSLELGDSALYFCASSLGGITDTQYFGPGTRLTVL.

J is TRBJ2-1 and V is TRBV2; maybe TRBD2 (6 bases). In germline, CDR1 is SNHLY, CDR2 FYNNEI. V lost 8 bases and J lost 3, with 11 bases in between. The CDR3 has 13 amino acids. CDR3 sequence reads: CASGGTIYNEQFF. The CDR3 DNA is TGTGCCAGCGGCGGGACGATCTACAATGAGCAGTTCTTC.

Regarding this clone: The sample contains more than one DNA sequence encoding this CDR3. V and J are TRBV19 and TRBJ1-1; tentative D call: TRBD1 (5 bases). The CDR3 length is 13 residues. Germline V gene lookup returns CDR1 LNHDA and CDR2 SQIVND (reference sequence). Trimming stripped 5 bases from V and 5 bases from J, with 12 bases between. Here the CDR3 reads CASSQQGGTEAFF. The CDR3 nucleotides read TGTGCCAGTAGTCAGCAGGGCGGTACTGAAGCTTTCTTT.

V gene TRBV28 combines with J gene TRBJ2-1; D might be TRBD2 (5 bases). This CDR3 has 16 residues. CDR1 is MDHEN, CDR2 SYDVKM, per germline. The germline V and J ends were trimmed by 3 bases and 4 bases, with 16 bases remaining between them. The CDR3 region has the DNA TGTGCCAGCAGTTTCCCCTCTCCTCCGGGGTACAATGAGCAGTTCTTC. The encoded protein is CASSFPSPPGYNEQFF.

The V call is TRBV6-5, the J call TRBJ2-3; no definite D call. Trimming left V 8 bases short and J 4 bases short, with 13 bases between. The CDR3 is 13 residues long. Germline-derived CDR1 and CDR2 are MNHEY and SVGAGI. CDR3 protein: CASQVSWPDTQYF. The CDR3 DNA reads as TGTGCCAGCCAGGTATCTTGGCCAGATACGCAGTATTTT.

CDR3 sequence reads: CASTTASSYNSPLHF. The CDR3 coding sequence is TGTGCCAGTACCACCGCGAGCTCCTATAATTCACCCCTCCACTTT. The chain uses TRBV19 and TRBJ1-6; D is ambiguous. This CDR3 is built from 15 residues. Germline CDR1 LNHDA, CDR2 SQIVND (reference sequence). V gave up 7 bases and J gave up 0 bases, with 10 bases separating them.

The rearrangement joins TRBV30 to TRBJ2-3; 7 bases fit TRBD2. CDR3 size: 13 residues. Germline V gene data show CDR1 as GTSNPN and CDR2 as SVGIG (reference sequence). V was pared by 2 bases and J by 13 bases, with 12 bases of the junction left unmatched. CDR3 in amino acids: CAWSSSGGTRKYF. The CDR3 DNA follows: TGTGCCTGGAGTTCTAGCGGAGGTACAAGAAAGTATTTT.